These 30 T cell receptor beta chains were sequenced from one sample in a study of T cell responses to AZD1222 COVID-19 vaccine. The table came from immunoSEQ multiplex PCR; TCRdb's copy has only in-frame clones and leaves some out. The table records roughly 100,000 clones, 91% of them present only once. Sequenced material: peripheral blood, taken on day 0 of AZD1222 vaccination. The receptors come from an adult in good health.

The chain couples TRBV24-1 to TRBJ2-2, with TRBD1 identical over 8 bases. Germline V gene data show CDR1 as KGHDR and CDR2 as SFDVKD. The CDR3 is 17 residues long. The V segment lost 9 bases and the J segment 0 bases; nucleotides outside the gene matches: 11. The CDR3 nucleotides are TGTGCCACCCCGCCCGGACAGGGCCCCGCGAACACCGGGGAGCTGTTTTTT. As protein: CATPPGQGPANTGELFF.

The chain is built from TRBV5-4 and TRBJ1-1; the match to TRBD1 covers 7 bases. The V gene end was trimmed by 1 base and the J gene end by 3 bases; junction bases not matched to a gene: 9. This CDR3 is built from 16 residues. Germline V gene data show CDR1 as SGHNT and CDR2 as YYREEE (reference sequence). The CDR3 loop reads CASSLPGTVYHTEAFF. CDR3 sequence (DNA): TGTGCCAGCAGCTTGCCCGGGACAGTCTATCACACTGAAGCTTTCTTT.

The rearrangement joins TRBV18 to TRBJ1-5, with 11 positions matching TRBD1. This CDR3 is 16 amino acids long. Germline lookup yields CDR1 KGHSH and CDR2 LQKENI. V lost 4 bases to trimming and J lost 1 base; unmatched junction nucleotides: 3. The CDR3 loop reads CASSLGTGGSNQPQHF. The DNA for the CDR3 is TGTGCCAGCTCACTCGGGACAGGGGGGAGCAATCAGCCCCAGCATTTT.

This chain joins TRBV28 and TRBJ2-3, with 8 bases lining up with TRBD2. This CDR3 has 12 residues. Unmatched junction bases numbered 2, after V lost 6 bases and J lost 6 bases. CDR1 and CDR2 (germline): MDHEN, SYDVKM. Here the CDR3 DNA reads TGTGCCAGCAGACAGCGGGGGGATACGCAGTATTTT. Amino acid sequence: CASRQRGDTQYF.

The V and J genes are TRBV6-5 and TRBJ1-1; D is perhaps TRBD1 (6 bases). Germline CDR1 is MNHEY and CDR2 is SVGAGI. Trimming took off 11 bases at V and 0 bases at J, with 19 bases between the two ends. CDR3 length equals 15 residues. The CDR3: CAGDKQGNMNTEAFF. The CDR3, as DNA: TGTGCCGGCGACAAACAGGGAAACATGAACACTGAAGCTTTCTTT.

The chain has TRBV12-3 or TRBV12-4 and TRBJ1-3, with a weak D call TRBD1 (5 bases). V dropped 6 bases and J dropped 4 bases, with 10 bases sitting between them. The CDR3 loop spans 13 amino acids. As DNA, the CDR3 is TGTGCCAGCAGCATCGACAGAGGAAACACCATATATTTT. Translating gives CASSIDRGNTIYF.

This chain links TRBV2 with TRBJ2-7; D perhaps matches TRBD1 (5 bases). Germline CDR1 is SNHLY and CDR2 is FYNNEI. Trimming left V 2 bases short and J 3 bases short, with 14 bases between. The CDR3 has 15 amino acids. CDR3 sequence: CASSELGHLIYEQYF. For the CDR3, the DNA is TGTGCCAGCAGTGAACTCGGACACCTAATCTACGAGCAGTACTTC.

The chain recombines TRBV3-1 (or the pseudogene TRBV3-2) with TRBJ1-4; 7 nucleotides align to TRBD1. V shed 5 bases, J shed 4 bases, and the junction held 4 bases outside the gene matches. Per germline, CDR1 LGHDT and CDR2 YNNKEL (reference sequence). CDR3 length: 14 residues. CDR3 coding DNA: TGTGCCAGCAGCTCAACAGGGGTTAATGAAAAACTGTTTTTT. It translates to CASSSTGVNEKLFF.

The chain recombines TRBV7-9 with TRBJ1-4, with a tentative D call TRBD1 (5 bases). The germline CDR1 and CDR2 sequences are SEHNR and FQNEAQ (reference sequence). Between the trimmed V and J ends, which lost 7 bases and 4 bases, there was a span of 16 bases. This CDR3 has 15 amino acids. The CDR3 DNA sequence: TGTGCCAGCACCCCGGGTGACAGAGTTAATGAAAAACTGTTTTTT. Encoded protein: CASTPGDRVNEKLFF.

The gene calls are TRBV6-5 and TRBJ1-1; no reliable D call. CDR1 is MNHEY and CDR2 is SVGAGI in the germline V gene. Trimming removed 8 bases from V and 6 bases from J, with 16 bases in between. The CDR3 extends over 13 amino acids. In nucleotides, the CDR3 is TGTGCCAGCCGCCCTTATAACACGGCTGAAGCTTTCTTT. This gives the protein CASRPYNTAEAFF.

The chain recombines TRBV28 with TRBJ2-3, with D perhaps matching TRBD2 (6 bases). CDR1 MDHEN and CDR2 SYDVKM come from the germline V gene. The CDR3 is 14 residues long. V shed 3 bases and J shed 3 bases, with 10 bases lying between them. CDR3 protein: CASSLGGNTDTQYF. DNA of the CDR3: TGTGCCAGCAGTTTGGGGGGAAATACAGATACGCAGTATTTT.

The chain links TRBV28 to TRBJ2-7; TRBD2 matches at 8 bases. V gave up 5 bases and J gave up 6 bases; unmatched junction bases: 9. Germline V gene sequence: CDR1 MDHEN, CDR2 SYDVKM. The CDR3 spans 14 residues. The CDR3 loop reads CASSPAGVGSEQYF. In DNA, the CDR3 is TGTGCCAGCAGTCCAGCGGGAGTGGGGTCCGAGCAGTACTTC.

V gene TRBV5-8 combines with J gene TRBJ1-4; D ambiguous. In germline, CDR1 is SGHTS, CDR2 YDEGEE. The V and J ends lost 3 bases and 2 bases respectively, with 8 bases between them. The CDR3 spans 14 residues. The CDR3 region has the DNA TGTGCCAGCAGCTCGACCCCGACTAATGAAAAACTGTTTTTT. Translation: CASSSTPTNEKLFF.

The J gene is TRBJ2-1, the V gene TRBV28; D gene unclear. Trimming removed 2 bases at V and 10 bases at J, with 9 bases between. The germline gives CDR1 MDHEN, CDR2 SYDVKM. The CDR3 totals 12 residues. The CDR3 loop reads CASSLAGWEQFF. In nucleotides, the CDR3 is TGTGCCAGCAGTTTAGCCGGTTGGGAGCAGTTCTTC. The full variable domain, completed using reference TRBV28 and TRBJ2-1, is DVKVTQSSRYLVKRTGEKVFLECVQDMDHENMFWYRQDPGLGLRLIYFSYDVKMKEKGDIPEGYSVSREKKERFSLILESASTNQTSMYLCASSLAGWEQFFGPGTRLTVL.

This clone was seen just once. The J gene is TRBJ2-2, the V gene TRBV11-2; D could derive from TRBD1 or TRBD2 (5 bases each). The V gene lost 0 bases and the J gene lost 3 bases, with 11 bases spanning the gap. The CDR3 consists of 16 residues. Germline loops: CDR1 SGHAT, CDR2 FQNNGV. The CDR3 sequence is CASSLDSGTDTGELFF. The CDR3, as DNA: TGTGCCAGCAGCTTAGATTCCGGGACCGACACCGGGGAGCTGTTTTTT.

The chain carries TRBV19 and TRBJ1-1; TRBD1 is a possible D gene (5 bases). Germline V CDR1 and CDR2: LNHDA, SQIVND (reference sequence). Deletions cut 7 bases from V and 6 bases from J, with 15 bases between. This CDR3 is built from 13 residues. CDR3 residues: CASNLWGIPEAFF. In DNA, the CDR3 is TGTGCCAGTAACCTTTGGGGGATCCCTGAAGCTTTCTTT.

The chain recombines TRBV6-5 with TRBJ2-7; D is unclear. The V end lost 1 base, the J end lost 7 bases, and 11 bases lay between the germline ends. Germline V gene data show CDR1 as MNHEY and CDR2 as SVGAGI. The CDR3 loop spans 13 amino acids. In nucleotides, the CDR3 is TGTGCCAGCAGTTACTTACTTCATGGGGAGCAGTACTTC. Translated: CASSYLLHGEQYF.

The rearrangement uses TRBV7-3 and TRBJ2-3; 9 bases line up with TRBD1. CDR1 and CDR2 (germline): SGHTA, FQGTGA. The junction had 7 bases not matched to a gene; V was cut back by 5 bases and J by 4 bases. CDR3 length: 15 amino acids. Here the CDR3 reads CASSKNRGRADTQYF. In nucleotides, the CDR3 is TGTGCCAGCAGCAAGAACAGGGGGCGAGCAGATACGCAGTATTTT.

The gene calls are TRBV28 and TRBJ2-1; D unresolved. CDR3 length: 13 residues. V was trimmed by 3 bases and J by 7 bases, leaving 10 bases between them. Germline CDR1 MDHEN, CDR2 SYDVKM. CDR3 residues: CASSFPQWNEQFF. In DNA form, the CDR3 reads TGTGCCAGCAGTTTCCCCCAATGGAATGAGCAGTTCTTC.

The rearrangement joins TRBV5-6 to TRBJ2-2, with 12 bases that match TRBD2. Trimming at V came to 8 bases and at J to 6 bases, leaving 11 bases not matched to a gene. Looked up from germline, CDR1 is SGHDT and CDR2 is YYEEEE. This CDR3 has 16 residues. The DNA of the CDR3 is TGTGCCAGTGGACTAGCGGGATGGAGGGTCCCCGGGGAGCTGTTTTTT. Amino acids: CASGLAGWRVPGELFF. Full variable domain (remainder filled in from reference TRBV5-6 and TRBJ2-2): DAGVTQSPTHLIKTRGQQVTLRCSPKSGHDTVSWYQQALGQGPQFIFQYYEEEERQRGNFPDRFSGHQFPNYSSELNVNALLLGDSALYLCASGLAGWRVPGELFFGEGSRLTVL.

This sequence joins TRBV6-5 and TRBJ2-7, with D maybe TRBD1 (6 bases). Germline assignment: CDR1 MNHEY and CDR2 SVGAGI. This CDR3 region has 16 residues. V gave up 0 bases and J gave up 6 bases, with 18 bases separating them. CDR3 bases: TGTGCCAGCAGTTACTCGAGAACCACAGGGACCGGCGAGCAGTACTTC. Protein: CASSYSRTTGTGEQYF.

The V and J genes are TRBV18 and TRBJ1-2; TRBD1 is a possible D gene (6 bases). Trimming removed 4 bases at V and 0 bases at J, with 15 bases between. CDR1 is KGHSH and CDR2 is LQKENI in the germline V gene. This CDR3 contains 16 residues. The CDR3 DNA sequence: TGTGCCAGCTCACTTGCTGGGCAGGGGCCTAACTATGGCTACACCTTC. Its translation is CASSLAGQGPNYGYTF. The full variable domain, its missing parts supplied by reference TRBV18 and TRBJ1-2, is NAGVMQNPRHLVRRRGQEARLRCSPMKGHSHVYWYRQLPEEGLKFMVYLQKENIIDESGMPKERFSAEFPKEGPSILRIQQVVRGDSAAYFCASSLAGQGPNYGYTFGSGTRLTVV.

The rearrangement uses TRBV7-2 and TRBJ1-6, with D uncertain. Trimming pared 5 bases from V and 6 bases from J, leaving 14 bases between. Germline values: CDR1 SGHTA, CDR2 FQGNSA. The CDR3 spans 15 residues. The CDR3 DNA sequence: TGTGCCAGCAGCGAACAAGGACTCCTTAATTCACCCCTCCACTTT. It codes for CASSEQGLLNSPLHF.

The gene calls are TRBV28 and TRBJ2-2; D gene uncertain. Trimming cost V 5 bases and J 1 base, with 5 bases left between them. This CDR3 spans 13 amino acids. CDR1 and CDR2 from the germline V gene are MDHEN and SYDVKM. The CDR3 region is CASSILNTGELFF. CDR3 DNA sequence: TGTGCCAGCAGTATTTTGAACACCGGGGAGCTGTTTTTT.

V and J are TRBV9 and TRBJ2-5; 7 bases map to TRBD1. V dropped 4 bases and J dropped 3; count of bases not matched to a gene: 9. The germline gives CDR1 SGDLS, CDR2 YYNGEE. CDR3 length equals 15 residues. The DNA of the CDR3 is TGTGCCAGCAGCATGAGTACCGGGACAGAAGAGACCCAGTACTTC. It codes for CASSMSTGTEETQYF.

The sample holds a few counts of this clone. The chain couples TRBV10-3 to TRBJ2-3, with 9 bases identical to TRBD2. The V gene's germline CDR1 is ENHRY and CDR2 SYGVKD. The CDR3 sequence is 14 residues long. V gave up 6 bases and J gave up 3 bases; unmatched junction bases: 4. The CDR3 DNA is TGTGCCATCAGGCCGGGACTAGCAACAGATACGCAGTATTTT. Translation: CAIRPGLATDTQYF.

The chain recombines TRBV28 with TRBJ2-3, with D maybe TRBD2 (5 bases). The CDR3 extends over 14 amino acids. Germline loops: CDR1 MDHEN, CDR2 SYDVKM. Trimming stripped 5 bases from V and 3 bases from J, with 12 bases between. The CDR3, as DNA: TGTGCCAGCAGTCCCGGGATTACTACAGATACGCAGTATTTT. Translated: CASSPGITTDTQYF.

The chain has TRBV6-1 and TRBJ2-3; D remains ambiguous. Germline CDR1 reads MNHNS; CDR2 reads SASEGT. V gave up 4 bases and J gave up 0 bases, with 14 bases separating them. This CDR3 contains 16 residues. The CDR3 DNA is TGTGCCAGCAGTGCCAATTCTGCTTTGAGCACAGATACGCAGTATTTT. It encodes CASSANSALSTDTQYF.

V usage is TRBV3-1 (or the pseudogene TRBV3-2) and J usage is TRBJ2-1; the match to TRBD2 covers 8 bases. CDR1 is LGHDT and CDR2 is YNNKEL in the germline V gene (reference sequence). V gave up 1 base and J gave up 2 bases; unmatched junction bases: 4. The CDR3 has 16 residues. CDR3 in amino acids: CASSQAKRGTYNEQFF. The CDR3 region has the DNA TGTGCCAGCAGCCAAGCAAAGCGGGGGACCTACAATGAGCAGTTCTTC.

This sequence joins TRBV28 and TRBJ1-5; TRBD1 aligns across 8 bases. Germline CDR1 MDHEN, CDR2 SYDVKM. The junction had 2 bases not matched to a gene; V was cut back by 7 bases and J by 0 bases. CDR3 length: 14 residues. The CDR3 loop is CASNRGYSNQPQHF. The CDR3 nucleotides are TGTGCCAGCAACAGGGGGTATAGCAATCAGCCCCAGCATTTT.